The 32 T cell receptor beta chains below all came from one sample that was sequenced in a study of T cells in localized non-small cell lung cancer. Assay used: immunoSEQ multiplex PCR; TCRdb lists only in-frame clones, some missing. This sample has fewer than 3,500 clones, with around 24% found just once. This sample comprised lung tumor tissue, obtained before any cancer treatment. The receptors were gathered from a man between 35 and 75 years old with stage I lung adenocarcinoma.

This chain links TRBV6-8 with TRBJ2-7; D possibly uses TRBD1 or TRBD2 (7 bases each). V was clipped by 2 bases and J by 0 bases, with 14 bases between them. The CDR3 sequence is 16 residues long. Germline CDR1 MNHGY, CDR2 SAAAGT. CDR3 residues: CASSYPQGGGSYEQYF. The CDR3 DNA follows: TGTGCCAGCAGTTACCCTCAGGGGGGGGGCTCCTACGAGCAGTACTTC.

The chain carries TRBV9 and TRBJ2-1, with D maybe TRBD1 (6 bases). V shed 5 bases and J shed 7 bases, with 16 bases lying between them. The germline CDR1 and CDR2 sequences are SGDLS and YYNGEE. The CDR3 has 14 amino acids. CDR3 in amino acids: CASSERGSRNEQFF. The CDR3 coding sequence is TGTGCCAGCAGTGAAAGGGGGAGCAGAAATGAGCAGTTCTTC.

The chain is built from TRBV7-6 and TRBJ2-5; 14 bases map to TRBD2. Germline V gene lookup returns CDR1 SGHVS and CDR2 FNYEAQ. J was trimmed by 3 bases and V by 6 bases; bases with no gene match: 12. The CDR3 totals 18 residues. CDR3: CASSTPGTSGSREETQYF. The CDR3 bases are TGTGCCAGCAGTACCCCCGGGACTAGCGGGAGTAGGGAAGAGACCCAGTACTTC.

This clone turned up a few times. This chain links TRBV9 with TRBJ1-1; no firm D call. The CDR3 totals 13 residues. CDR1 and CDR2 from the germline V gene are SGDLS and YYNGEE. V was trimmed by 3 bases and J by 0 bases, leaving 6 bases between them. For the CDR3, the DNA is TGTGCCAGCAGCGCCGGGATGAACACTGAAGCTTTCTTT. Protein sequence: CASSAGMNTEAFF. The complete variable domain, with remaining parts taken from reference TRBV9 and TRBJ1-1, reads DSGVTQTPKHLITATGQRVTLRCSPRSGDLSVYWYQQSLDQGLQFLIQYYNGEERAKGNILERFSAQQFPDLHSELNLSSLELGDSALYFCASSAGMNTEAFFGQGTRLTVV.

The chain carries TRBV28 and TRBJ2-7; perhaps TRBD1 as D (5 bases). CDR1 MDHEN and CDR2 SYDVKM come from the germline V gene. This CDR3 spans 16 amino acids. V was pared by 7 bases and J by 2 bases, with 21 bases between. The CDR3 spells CASISNTGVLTYEQYF. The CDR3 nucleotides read TGTGCCAGCATTTCTAATACAGGAGTCCTTACCTACGAGCAGTACTTC.

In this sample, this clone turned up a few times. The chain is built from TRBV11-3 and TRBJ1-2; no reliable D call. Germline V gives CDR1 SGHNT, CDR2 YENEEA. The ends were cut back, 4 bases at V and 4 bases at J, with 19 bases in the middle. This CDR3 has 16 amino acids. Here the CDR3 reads CASSSLGLPVFYGYTF. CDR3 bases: TGTGCCAGCAGCTCATTGGGCCTTCCCGTTTTCTATGGCTACACCTTC.

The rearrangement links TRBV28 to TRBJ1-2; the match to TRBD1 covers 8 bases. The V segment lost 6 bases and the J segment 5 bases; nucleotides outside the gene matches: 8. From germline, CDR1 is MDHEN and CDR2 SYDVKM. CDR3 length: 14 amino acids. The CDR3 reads CASSLGQGGYGYTF. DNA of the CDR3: TGTGCCAGCAGCCTCGGACAGGGTGGATATGGCTACACCTTC.

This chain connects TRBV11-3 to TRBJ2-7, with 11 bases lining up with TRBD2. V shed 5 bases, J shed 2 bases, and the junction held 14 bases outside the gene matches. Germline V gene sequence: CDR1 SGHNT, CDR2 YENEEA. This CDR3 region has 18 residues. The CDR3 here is CASSQGLAGPLLTYEQYV. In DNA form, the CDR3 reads TGTGCCAGCAGCCAAGGACTAGCGGGCCCACTACTTACCTACGAGCAGTACGTC.

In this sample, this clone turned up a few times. The chain's CDR3 is CASSYINRGTEAFF. CDR3 DNA: TGTGCCAGCAGTTACATCAACAGGGGCACTGAAGCTTTCTTT. This chain connects TRBV6-8 to TRBJ1-1, with 7 bases aligning to TRBD1. The V gene's germline CDR1 is MNHGY and CDR2 SAAAGT. The trim removed 2 bases at V and 4 bases at J, leaving 4 bases unmatched. The CDR3 contains 14 residues.

This chain's CDR3 is CASSSPRLDRYKGYEQYF. The CDR3 DNA reads as TGTGCCAGCAGTTCCCCCCGCCTGGACAGGTACAAGGGATACGAGCAGTACTTC. The chain joins TRBV8-2 to TRBJ2-7; the DNA was not compared with TRBD1, the D call given in the table. TRBV8-2 constitutes a pseudogene. The CDR3 has 18 residues.

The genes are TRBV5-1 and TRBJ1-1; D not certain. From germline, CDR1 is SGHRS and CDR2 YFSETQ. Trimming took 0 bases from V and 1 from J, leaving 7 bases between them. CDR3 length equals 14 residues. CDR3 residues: CASSLDRRNTEAFF. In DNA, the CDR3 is TGCGCCAGCAGCTTGGATCGAAGGAACACTGAAGCTTTCTTT.

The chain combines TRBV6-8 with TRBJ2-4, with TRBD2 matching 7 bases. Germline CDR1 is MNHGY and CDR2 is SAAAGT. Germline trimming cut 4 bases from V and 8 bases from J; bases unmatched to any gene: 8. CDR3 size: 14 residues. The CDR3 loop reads CASSFLVGGDIQYF. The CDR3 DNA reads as TGTGCCAGCAGTTTTCTTGTGGGAGGGGACATTCAGTACTTC.

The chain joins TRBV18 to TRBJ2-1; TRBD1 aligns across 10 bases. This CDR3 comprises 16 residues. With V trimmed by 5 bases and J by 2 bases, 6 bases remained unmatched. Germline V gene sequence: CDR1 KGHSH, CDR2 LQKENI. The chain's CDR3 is CASSMGQGLTYNEQFF. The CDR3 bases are TGTGCCAGCTCAATGGGACAGGGGCTTACCTACAATGAGCAGTTCTTC.

The CDR3 protein is CASSILMGDEKLFF. The CDR3 DNA is TGTGCCAGTAGTATATTGATGGGGGATGAAAAACTGTTTTTT. V gene TRBV19 combines with J gene TRBJ1-4, with a tentative D call TRBD1 (5 bases). This CDR3 has 14 amino acids. The germline gives CDR1 LNHDA, CDR2 SQIVND (reference sequence). Trimming removed 2 bases from V and 6 bases from J, with 10 bases in between. The entire variable domain, with the rest obtained from reference TRBV19 and TRBJ1-4, is as follows: DGGITQSPKYLFRKEGQNVTLSCEQNLNHDAMYWYRQDPGQGLRLIYYSQIVNDFQKGDIAEGYSVSREKKESFPLTVTSAQKNPTAFYLCASSILMGDEKLFFGSGTQLSVL.

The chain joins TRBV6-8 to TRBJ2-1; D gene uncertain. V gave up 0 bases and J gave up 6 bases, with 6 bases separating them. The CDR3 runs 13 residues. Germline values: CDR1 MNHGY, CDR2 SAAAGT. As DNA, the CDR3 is TGTGCCAGCAGTTACTCGGACGGCAATGAGCAGTTCTTC. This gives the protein CASSYSDGNEQFF.

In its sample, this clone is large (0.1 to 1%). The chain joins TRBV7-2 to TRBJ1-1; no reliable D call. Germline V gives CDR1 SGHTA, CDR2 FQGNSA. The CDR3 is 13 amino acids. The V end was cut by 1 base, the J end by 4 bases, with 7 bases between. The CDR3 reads CASSLGVGTEAFF. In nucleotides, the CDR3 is TGTGCCAGCAGCTTAGGGGTCGGCACTGAAGCTTTCTTT.

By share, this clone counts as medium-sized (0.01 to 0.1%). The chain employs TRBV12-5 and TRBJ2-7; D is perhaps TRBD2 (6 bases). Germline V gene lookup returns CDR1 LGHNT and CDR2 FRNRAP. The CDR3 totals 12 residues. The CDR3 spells CATASDPPEQYF. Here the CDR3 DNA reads TGTGCCACCGCTAGCGACCCGCCCGAGCAGTACTTC.

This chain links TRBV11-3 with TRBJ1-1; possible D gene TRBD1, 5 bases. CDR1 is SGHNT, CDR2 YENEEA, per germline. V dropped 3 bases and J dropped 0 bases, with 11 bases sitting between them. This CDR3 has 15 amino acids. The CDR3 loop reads CASSLDLGLNTEAFF. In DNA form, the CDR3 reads TGTGCCAGCAGCTTGGACCTGGGGCTGAACACTGAAGCTTTCTTT.

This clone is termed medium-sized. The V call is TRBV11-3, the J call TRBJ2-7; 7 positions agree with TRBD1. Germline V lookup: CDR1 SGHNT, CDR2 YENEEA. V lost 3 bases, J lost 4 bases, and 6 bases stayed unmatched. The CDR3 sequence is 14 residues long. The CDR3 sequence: CASSLRDSQYEQYV. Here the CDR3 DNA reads TGTGCCAGCAGCTTGAGGGACAGTCAGTACGAGCAGTACGTC.

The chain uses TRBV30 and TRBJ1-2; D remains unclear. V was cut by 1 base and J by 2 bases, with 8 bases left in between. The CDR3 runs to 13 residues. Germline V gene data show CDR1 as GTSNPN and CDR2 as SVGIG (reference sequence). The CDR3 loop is CAWSEGRNYGYTF. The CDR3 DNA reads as TGTGCCTGGAGTGAGGGCAGGAACTATGGCTACACCTTC. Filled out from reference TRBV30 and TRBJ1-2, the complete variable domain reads SQTIHQWPATLVQPVGSPLSLECTVEGTSNPNLYWYRQAAGRGLQLLFYSVGIGQISSEVPQNLSASRPQDRQFILSSKKLLLSDSGFYLCAWSEGRNYGYTFGSGTRLTVV.

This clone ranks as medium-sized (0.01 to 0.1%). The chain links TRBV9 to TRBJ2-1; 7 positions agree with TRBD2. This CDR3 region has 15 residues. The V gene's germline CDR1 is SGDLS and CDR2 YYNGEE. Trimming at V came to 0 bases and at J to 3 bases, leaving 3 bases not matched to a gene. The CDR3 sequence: CASSVGLADYNEQFF. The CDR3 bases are TGTGCCAGCAGCGTAGGGCTAGCGGACTACAATGAGCAGTTCTTC.

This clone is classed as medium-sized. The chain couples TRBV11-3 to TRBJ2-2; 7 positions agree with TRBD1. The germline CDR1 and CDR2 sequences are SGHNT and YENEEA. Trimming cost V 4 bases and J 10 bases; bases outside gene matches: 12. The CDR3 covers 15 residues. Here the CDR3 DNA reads TGTGCCAGCAGCTCCGCTCACAGGGGTCTTGAGGAGCTGTTTTTT. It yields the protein CASSSAHRGLEELFF.

CDR3 in amino acids: CAISPGQPSTGELFF. For the CDR3, the DNA is TGTGCCATCAGCCCGGGACAGCCGAGCACCGGGGAGCTGTTTTTT. The genes are TRBV6-8 and TRBJ2-2; TRBD1 matches 7 bases. This CDR3 spans 15 amino acids. Losses at the gene ends were 10 bases for V and 4 bases for J; bases not matched to a gene: 12. CDR1 MNHGY and CDR2 SAAAGT come from the germline V gene.

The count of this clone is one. The CDR3, as DNA: TGTGCCAGTAGATACTCCGCTAGCACAGATACGCAGTATTTT. As protein: CASRYSASTDTQYF. The V and J genes are TRBV19 and TRBJ2-3; D unresolved. V was pared by 6 bases and J by 0 bases, with 10 bases between. CDR1 LNHDA and CDR2 SQIVND come from the germline V gene (reference sequence). CDR3 size: 14 residues.

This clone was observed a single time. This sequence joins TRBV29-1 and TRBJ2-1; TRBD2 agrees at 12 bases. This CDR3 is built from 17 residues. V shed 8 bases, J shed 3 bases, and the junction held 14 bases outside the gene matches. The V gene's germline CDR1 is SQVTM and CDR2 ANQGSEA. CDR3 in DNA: TGCAGCCCCCGGGGGCATCTAGCGGGAGGGCGCTACAATGAGCAGTTCTTC. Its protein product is CSPRGHLAGGRYNEQFF.

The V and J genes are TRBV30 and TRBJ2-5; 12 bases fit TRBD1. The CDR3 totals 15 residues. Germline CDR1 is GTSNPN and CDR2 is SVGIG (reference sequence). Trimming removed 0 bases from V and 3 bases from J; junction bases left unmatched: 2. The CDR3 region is CAWSVGQGAEETQYF. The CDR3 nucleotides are TGTGCCTGGAGTGTGGGACAGGGGGCGGAAGAGACCCAGTACTTC.

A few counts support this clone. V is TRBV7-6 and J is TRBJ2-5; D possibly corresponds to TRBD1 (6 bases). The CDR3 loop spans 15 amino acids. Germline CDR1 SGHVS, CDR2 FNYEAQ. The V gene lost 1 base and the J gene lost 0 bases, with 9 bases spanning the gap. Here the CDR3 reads CASSLVYRDQETQYF. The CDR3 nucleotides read TGTGCCAGCAGCTTAGTTTACAGGGACCAAGAGACCCAGTACTTC.

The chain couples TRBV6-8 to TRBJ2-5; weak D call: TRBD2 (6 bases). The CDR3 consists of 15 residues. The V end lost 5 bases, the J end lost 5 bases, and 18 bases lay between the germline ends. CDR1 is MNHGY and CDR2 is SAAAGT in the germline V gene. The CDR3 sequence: CASSRDWSLRETQYF. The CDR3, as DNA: TGTGCCAGCAGTAGGGACTGGAGTTTACGGGAGACCCAGTACTTC.

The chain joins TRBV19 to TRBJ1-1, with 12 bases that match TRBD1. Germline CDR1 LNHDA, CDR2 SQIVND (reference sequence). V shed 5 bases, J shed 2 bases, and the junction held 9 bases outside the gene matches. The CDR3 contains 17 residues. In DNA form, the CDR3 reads TGTGCCAGTAGTCCCATAGGGGACAGGGGGCGAAACACTGAAGCTTTCTTT. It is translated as CASSPIGDRGRNTEAFF.

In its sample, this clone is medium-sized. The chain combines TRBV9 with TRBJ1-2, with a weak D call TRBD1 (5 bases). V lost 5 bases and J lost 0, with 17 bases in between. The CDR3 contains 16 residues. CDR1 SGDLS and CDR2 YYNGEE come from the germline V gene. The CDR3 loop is CASRHRGASANYGYTF. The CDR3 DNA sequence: TGTGCCAGCAGGCATCGAGGGGCTTCAGCTAACTATGGCTACACCTTC.

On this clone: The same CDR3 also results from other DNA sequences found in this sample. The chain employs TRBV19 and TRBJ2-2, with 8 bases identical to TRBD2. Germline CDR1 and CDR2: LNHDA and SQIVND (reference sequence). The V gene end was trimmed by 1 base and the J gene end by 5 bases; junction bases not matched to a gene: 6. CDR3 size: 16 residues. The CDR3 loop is CASSIGAGEVTGELFF. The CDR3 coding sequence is TGTGCCAGTAGTATAGGAGCGGGGGAGGTTACCGGGGAGCTGTTTTTT.

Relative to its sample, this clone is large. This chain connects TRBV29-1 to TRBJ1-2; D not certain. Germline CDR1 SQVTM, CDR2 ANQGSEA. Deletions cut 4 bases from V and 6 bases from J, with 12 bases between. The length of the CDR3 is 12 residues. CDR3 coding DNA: TGCAGCGTTGGTCGGAGGGAGGATGGCTACACCTTC. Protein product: CSVGRREDGYTF.